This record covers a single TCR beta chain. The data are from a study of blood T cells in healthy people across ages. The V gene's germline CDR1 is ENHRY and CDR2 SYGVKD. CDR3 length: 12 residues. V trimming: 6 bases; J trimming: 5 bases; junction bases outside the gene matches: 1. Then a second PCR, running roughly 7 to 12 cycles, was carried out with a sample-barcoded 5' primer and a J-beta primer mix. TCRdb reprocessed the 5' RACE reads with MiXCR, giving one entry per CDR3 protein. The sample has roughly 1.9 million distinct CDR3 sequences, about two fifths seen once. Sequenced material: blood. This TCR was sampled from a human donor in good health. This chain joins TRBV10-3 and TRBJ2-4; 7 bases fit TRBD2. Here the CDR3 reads CAIRGLENIQYF. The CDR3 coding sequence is TGTGCCATCAGAGGACTAGAAAACATTCAGTACTTC.